This T cell receptor beta chain was identified during a study of PD-1 blockade in classical Hodgkin lymphoma. Germline CDR1 SGDLS, CDR2 YYNGEE. V dropped 3 bases and J dropped 0 bases, with 12 bases sitting between them. The CDR3 has 16 residues. The protocol was immunoSEQ multiplex PCR, while the TCRdb copy is restricted to in-frame clones and leaves out a portion. Here the sample spans over 35,000 clones, 86% being singletons. Each patient's relapse followed autologous stem cell transplantation, and brentuximab vedotin exposure varied. Patients showed best responses of complete response, partial response or progressive disease.

The sequence came from a human donor with classical Hodgkin lymphoma. The sample in question was peripheral blood mononuclear cells (PBMCs), obtained before the second cycle of nivolumab. The chain uses TRBV9 and TRBJ2-2; either TRBD1 or TRBD2 may fit D (5 bases each). CDR3 region: CASSAPTGPNTGELFF. CDR3 coding DNA: TGTGCCAGCAGCGCCCCGACGGGACCGAACACCGGGGAGCTGTTTTTT.